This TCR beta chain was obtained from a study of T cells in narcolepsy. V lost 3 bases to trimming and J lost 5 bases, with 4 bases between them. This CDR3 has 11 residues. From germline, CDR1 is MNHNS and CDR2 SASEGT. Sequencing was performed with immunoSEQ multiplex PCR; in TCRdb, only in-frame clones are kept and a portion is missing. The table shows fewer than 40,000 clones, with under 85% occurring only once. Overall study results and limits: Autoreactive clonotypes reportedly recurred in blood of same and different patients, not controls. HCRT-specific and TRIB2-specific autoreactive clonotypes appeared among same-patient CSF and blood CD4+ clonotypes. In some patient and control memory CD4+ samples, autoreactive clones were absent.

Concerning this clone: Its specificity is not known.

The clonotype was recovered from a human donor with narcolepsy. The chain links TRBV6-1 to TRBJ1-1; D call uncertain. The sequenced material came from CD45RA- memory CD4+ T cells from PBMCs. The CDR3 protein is CASSDITEAFF. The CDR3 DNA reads TGTGCCAGCAGTGACATAACTGAAGCTTTCTTT.